This entry lists 16 T cell receptor beta chains sequenced from one sample in a study of T-cell reconstitution after alpha-beta-depleted transplantation in children. Library preparation (for TCRbeta) was performed with unique molecular identifiers. Each CDR3 protein gets one entry after TCRdb re-called the PCR reads with MiXCR. Found here are 800,000 to 1,000,000 distinct CDR3 sequences, about 30% of them singletons; the top ten hold more than 25%. This specimen was PBMCs, mostly from graft donor cells, taken 360 days after TCRalphabeta/CD19-depleted stem cell transplant. The receptors derive from a boy under three years old who had a stem cell transplant for SCID, so the T cells may come from the graft donor.

This sequence joins TRBV12-3 or TRBV12-4 and TRBJ1-1; D is possibly TRBD1 (6 bases). Trimming pared 7 bases from V and 1 base from J, leaving 13 bases between. This CDR3 is built from 14 residues. The CDR3 nucleotides read TGTGCCAGCACCCCGGGACATTCGAACACTGAAGCTTTCTTT. Translation: CASTPGHSNTEAFF.

This clonotype showed up just a few times. The gene calls are TRBV7-8 and TRBJ2-5; no clear D gene. The V end lost 6 bases, the J end lost 5 bases, and 13 bases lay between the germline ends. Germline V gives CDR1 SGHVS, CDR2 FQNEAQ. CDR3 length: 13 residues. Here the CDR3 reads CASRPTLFETQYF. CDR3 coding DNA: TGTGCCAGCAGACCAACCCTGTTCGAGACCCAGTACTTC.

The gene calls are TRBV29-1 and TRBJ2-1; no clear D. V was clipped by 5 bases and J by 5 bases, with 13 bases between them. The CDR3 runs to 13 residues. Germline V gene data show CDR1 as SQVTM and CDR2 as ANQGSEA. CDR3 loop: CSVPIYSDNEQFF. CDR3 bases: TGCAGCGTTCCTATATACAGCGACAATGAGCAGTTCTTC.

This chain uses TRBV9 with TRBJ1-1, with D perhaps matching TRBD1 (5 bases). The length of the CDR3 is 15 residues. Germline V CDR1 and CDR2: SGDLS, YYNGEE. Trimming stripped 6 bases from V and 0 bases from J, with 15 bases between. This chain's CDR3 is CASNAAPDMNTEAFF. The CDR3 DNA sequence: TGTGCCAGCAACGCCGCGCCGGACATGAACACTGAAGCTTTCTTT.

CDR3 protein: CSVVRVLFTDTQYF. DNA of the CDR3: TGCAGTGTGGTCAGGGTCCTCTTCACAGATACGCAGTATTTT. The genes are TRBV20-1 and TRBJ2-3; D perhaps matches TRBD1 (5 bases). This CDR3 has 14 residues. Trimming removed 7 bases at V and 2 bases at J, with 16 bases between. Germline V gene lookup returns CDR1 DFQATT and CDR2 SNEGSKA (reference sequence).

The chain employs TRBV10-3 and TRBJ2-7; TRBD1 agrees at 12 bases. The CDR3 covers 15 residues. Germline V gives CDR1 ENHRY, CDR2 SYGVKD. The ends lost 3 bases at V and 4 bases at J; junction bases unmatched: 4. In DNA form, the CDR3 reads TGTGCCATCAGTGATCGGGACAGGGGGCGGTACGAGCAGTACTTC. Encoded protein: CAISDRDRGRYEQYF.

This clonotype appeared a few times. The gene calls are TRBV10-3 and TRBJ2-7; tentatively, D is TRBD2 (6 bases). V shed 8 bases and J shed 5 bases, with 22 bases lying between them. There are 15 residues in the CDR3. Germline CDR1 reads ENHRY; CDR2 reads SYGVKD. The DNA for the CDR3 is TGTGCCATCTCGTTTAGTGCAGGGACTCTGGACGAGCAGTACTTC. Its protein product is CAISFSAGTLDEQYF.

The table lists this clonotype with a count of one. This chain connects TRBV30 to TRBJ2-6; D ambiguous. The V end was cut by 0 bases, the J end by 19 bases, with 16 bases between. CDR1 is GTSNPN, CDR2 SVGIG, per germline (reference sequence). This CDR3 region has 12 residues. CDR3 residues: CAWSVTGQAFTF. In DNA form, the CDR3 reads TGTGCCTGGAGTGTTACTGGCCAGGCCTTCACTTTC.

The chain is built from TRBV29-1 and TRBJ2-7; 9 bases fit TRBD2. The V segment lost 5 bases and the J segment 2 bases; nucleotides outside the gene matches: 4. Germline V CDR1 and CDR2: SQVTM, ANQGSEA. This CDR3 spans 13 amino acids. In DNA, the CDR3 is TGCAGCGTTAGTAAGCGGGGGGCCTACGAGCAGTACTTC. Encoded protein: CSVSKRGAYEQYF.

The V gene is TRBV4-1, the J gene TRBJ2-7; a weak D match, TRBD2 (5 bases). The germline V and J ends were trimmed by 1 base and 5 bases, with 12 bases remaining between them. The CDR3 covers 14 residues. The V gene's germline CDR1 is MGHRA and CDR2 YSYEKL. The CDR3 here is CASSQAGRRNEQYF. The CDR3 DNA follows: TGCGCCAGCAGCCAAGCGGGTAGGAGGAACGAGCAGTACTTC.

The chain joins TRBV30 to TRBJ1-1; D possibly corresponds to TRBD1 (5 bases). In germline, CDR1 is GTSNPN, CDR2 SVGIG (reference sequence). The CDR3 totals 12 residues. Trimming took 5 bases from V and 6 from J, leaving 13 bases between them. The CDR3 spells CAWSWGMAEAFF. The CDR3 DNA reads as TGTGCCTGGTCATGGGGGATGGCTGAAGCTTTCTTT.

Ten or more counts support this clonotype. The CDR3 sequence is CASSPSGGWQPQHF. The DNA for the CDR3 is TGTGCCAGCAGCCCCTCGGGGGGCTGGCAGCCCCAGCATTTT. V is TRBV5-6 and J is TRBJ1-5; D is perhaps TRBD1 (6 bases). Looked up from germline, CDR1 is SGHDT and CDR2 is YYEEEE. This CDR3 is built from 14 residues. Trimming shortened V by 4 bases and J by 7 bases, and 15 bases separated the two germline ends.

The rearrangement links TRBV5-1 to TRBJ2-7; 8 nucleotides line up with TRBD1. With 3 bases clipped from V and 6 bases from J, the junction kept 8 bases outside the gene matches. This CDR3 has 14 amino acids. CDR1 and CDR2 (germline): SGHRS, YFSETQ. This CDR3 is CASSSRDRPLEQYF. The CDR3 nucleotides read TGCGCCAGCAGCTCCCGGGACAGGCCCCTCGAGCAGTACTTC.

The chain recombines TRBV5-1 with TRBJ2-1; 7 nucleotides agree with TRBD2. From germline, CDR1 is SGHRS and CDR2 YFSETQ. CDR3 length: 18 amino acids. The V gene end was trimmed by 4 bases and the J gene end by 7 bases; junction bases not matched to a gene: 20. This CDR3 is CASSGSKVGGGLQNEQFF. The DNA for the CDR3 is TGCGCCAGCAGCGGGTCTAAAGTGGGGGGGGGACTCCAGAATGAGCAGTTCTTC.

The J gene is TRBJ2-2, the V gene TRBV7-6; D remains ambiguous. CDR3 length: 13 amino acids. Germline V gene lookup returns CDR1 SGHVS and CDR2 FNYEAQ. V lost 5 bases and J lost 5, with 9 bases in between. CDR3 DNA: TGTGCCAGCAGCACATTCAAAACCGGGGAGCTGTTTTTT. Translated, it gives CASSTFKTGELFF.

The rearrangement joins TRBV6-1 to TRBJ1-5, with 7 positions matching TRBD1. Germline CDR1 and CDR2: MNHNS and SASEGT. The CDR3 is made up of 14 amino acids. The ends lost 11 bases at V and 6 bases at J; junction bases unmatched: 13. CDR3 loop: CAPPLGAGGQPQHF. Written as DNA, the CDR3 is TGTGCCCCTCCATTAGGGGCAGGGGGTCAGCCCCAGCATTTT.